These 21 T cell receptor beta chains were sequenced from one sample in a study of molecular identifiers for immune sequencing clone quantification (dated by TCRdb to between 2017 and 2018). The library was prepared using PCR. The data were produced on a NextSeq 500. TCRdb took the public reads, trimmed them with fastp at Q25, ran MiXCR for clone calling and kept in-frame beta chains. Every entry covers one CDR3 protein and lists the most common genes and DNA from its rows. Across this sample there are roughly 97,000 distinct CDR3 sequences, with less than 25% seen only once. 0.85% to 1% of the sample is held by the ten biggest clonotypes. Sequencing input: naive CD8+ T cells from blood, with Jurkat cell RNA spiked in. Per the publication, the cell subset or site label means: FACS-sorted CD8+CD4-CCR7+CD45RA+ naive T cells. The receptors derive from a human donor in good health. Some libraries in this study had Jurkat cell RNA spiked in.

The table lists this clonotype with a few counts. The genes are TRBV19 and TRBJ2-1; 13 positions agree with TRBD2. Germline assignment: CDR1 LNHDA and CDR2 SQIVND (reference sequence). CDR3 length: 17 amino acids. Germline trimming cut 5 bases from V and 4 bases from J; bases unmatched to any gene: 8. The CDR3 reads CASSDGTSGIIYNEQFF. CDR3 sequence (DNA): TGTGCCAGTAGTGACGGGACTAGCGGGATAATATACAATGAGCAGTTCTTC.

There are many counts of this clonotype. The chain joins TRBV28 to TRBJ2-7; perhaps TRBD2 as D (5 bases). V gave up 6 bases and J gave up 2 bases, with 11 bases separating them. This CDR3 region has 13 residues. The V gene's germline CDR1 is MDHEN and CDR2 SYDVKM. In nucleotides, the CDR3 is TGTGCCAGCAGCTTCGACGGGACCTACGAGCAGTACTTC. Translated, it gives CASSFDGTYEQYF.

This clonotype was detected ten times or more. V usage is TRBV29-1 and J usage is TRBJ1-3; D remains ambiguous. CDR1 is SQVTM and CDR2 is ANQGSEA in the germline V gene. This CDR3 has 13 amino acids. V was cut by 5 bases and J by 2 bases, with 10 bases left in between. The CDR3 sequence: CSVRPGAGNTIYF. As DNA, the CDR3 is TGCAGCGTTCGTCCGGGAGCTGGAAACACCATATATTTT. The complete variable domain, with remaining parts taken from reference TRBV29-1 and TRBJ1-3, reads SAVISQKPSRDICQRGTSLTIQCQVDSQVTMMFWYRQQPGQSLTLIATANQGSEATYESGFVIDKFPISRPNLTFSTLTVSNMSPEDSSIYLCSVRPGAGNTIYFGEGSWLTVV.

To note about this clonotype: A junction end diverges from the germline sequence, so it may reflect a read error. The chain joins TRBV4-1 to TRBJ2-7; 12 positions match TRBD1. The CDR3 totals 16 residues. Germline CDR1 is MGHRA and CDR2 is YSYEKL. CDR3 DNA sequence: TGCGCCCGCCGCCAAGCCCCGGGGACAGGGGGCACAGAGCAGTCCTTC. It specifies CARRQAPGTGGTEQSF.

This clonotype was seen at least ten times. V and J are TRBV9 and TRBJ1-1, with unresolved D. The germline CDR1 and CDR2 sequences are SGDLS and YYNGEE. The V end was cut by 3 bases, the J end by 2 bases, with 8 bases between. This CDR3 has 13 amino acids. CDR3 sequence reads: CASSALVNTEAFF. The CDR3 nucleotides read TGTGCCAGCAGCGCGCTCGTTAACACTGAAGCTTTCTTT.

In this sample, this clonotype turned up many times. The rearrangement links TRBV4-3 to TRBJ2-4, with 10 bases lining up with TRBD2. Trimming removed 3 bases from V and 9 bases from J; junction bases left unmatched: 17. Germline lookup yields CDR1 LGHNA and CDR2 YSLEER. This CDR3 region has 18 residues. The DNA for the CDR3 is TGCGCCAGCAGCCAGACCGTAGCGGGAGGCCCTGTATCTGGCATTCAGTACTTC. Amino acid sequence: CASSQTVAGGPVSGIQYF.

As for this clonotype: A read error may produce the germline difference seen at one junction end. The V and J genes are TRBV13 and TRBJ2-7; a possible D gene is TRBD2 (6 bases). Germline loops: CDR1 PRHDT, CDR2 FYEKMQ (reference sequence). This CDR3 spans 15 amino acids. The chain's CDR3 is CVSSLGSGLIYEQYF. The DNA for the CDR3 is TGTGTCAGCAGCTTAGGCAGCGGGCTGATTTACGAGCAGTACTTC.

Regarding this clonotype: Just one base apart from a much larger clone, this may be a read error. This chain uses TRBV5-4 with TRBJ2-7, with a tentative D call TRBD1 (5 bases). Germline loops: CDR1 SGHNT, CDR2 YYREEE (reference sequence). This CDR3 spans 15 amino acids. CDR3 sequence reads: CTSSWGGGSSYEQYF. DNA for the CDR3: TGTACCAGCAGCTGGGGCGGCGGCAGCTCCTACGAGCAGTACTTC.

This clonotype appeared many times. The V and J genes are TRBV5-1 and TRBJ2-5; 8 bases align to TRBD1. V lost 2 bases to trimming and J lost 5 bases; unmatched junction nucleotides: 8. Germline V gene data show CDR1 as SGHRS and CDR2 as YFSETQ. The CDR3 contains 15 residues. The CDR3 here is CASSLGQGHLETQYF. The CDR3 DNA reads as TGCGCCAGCAGCTTAGGACAGGGCCACTTGGAGACCCAGTACTTC.

In this sample, this clonotype turned up a few times. The chain is built from TRBV2 and TRBJ2-5; TRBD2 aligns across 9 bases. Germline V CDR1 and CDR2: SNHLY, FYNNEI. This CDR3 is built from 19 residues. J lost 2 bases, V lost 7 bases, and 20 bases had no gene match. This CDR3 reads CASIHPAGGPNGSQETQYF. CDR3 bases: TGTGCCAGCATCCACCCCGCGGGGGGGCCGAACGGTTCGCAAGAGACCCAGTACTTC.

On this clonotype: Compared with germline, one end of the junction differs, possibly owing to a read error. The V and J genes are TRBV5-1 and TRBJ2-1; D may be TRBD1 (7 bases). The CDR3 runs 15 residues. Germline loops: CDR1 SGHRS, CDR2 YFSETQ. This CDR3 reads CARSLARGASNAPFF. CDR3 sequence (DNA): TGCGCCCGCAGCTTGGCCAGGGGGGCCTCCAATGCGCCGTTCTTC.

This clonotype was counted many times. The chain carries TRBV29-1 and TRBJ1-1; D is possibly TRBD1 (6 bases). The V gene lost 4 bases and the J gene lost 5 bases, with 11 bases spanning the gap. This CDR3 region has 12 residues. Germline V gene lookup returns CDR1 SQVTM and CDR2 ANQGSEA. The CDR3 DNA is TGCAGCGTTGGGGGGGGCGGGACTGAAGCTTTCTTT. Translated, it gives CSVGGGGTEAFF.

In this sample, this clonotype turned up many times. The chain combines TRBV18 with TRBJ1-2; 8 nucleotides agree with TRBD1. V shed 3 bases and J 1 base; nucleotides not matched to a gene: 4. Germline lookup yields CDR1 KGHSH and CDR2 LQKENI. The length of the CDR3 is 15 residues. Written as DNA, the CDR3 is TGTGCCAGCTCACCTGACAGGGGAATTAACTATGGCTACACCTTC. Translating it yields CASSPDRGINYGYTF.

For this clonotype: With a much larger clone just one base away, this may be a read error. The chain uses TRBV4-3 and TRBJ2-1; D call uncertain. The CDR3 has 12 amino acids. CDR1 is LGHNA and CDR2 is YSLEER in the germline V gene. The DNA for the CDR3 is TGCGCCAGCAGCCAAGATCTGAATGAGCAGTCCTTC. It specifies CASSQDLNEQSF.

Notes on this clonotype: A much bigger clone sits one base away, suggesting this may be a read error. The chain combines TRBV20-1 with TRBJ2-7; 7 bases align to TRBD1. This CDR3 spans 16 amino acids. Germline loops: CDR1 DFQATT, CDR2 SNEGSKA (reference sequence). Trimming removed 6 bases from V and 3 bases from J; junction bases left unmatched: 17. The CDR3 sequence is CSASDQNHRGIYEQYF. The CDR3 region has the DNA TGCAGTGCGAGTGACCAAAACCACAGGGGAATCTACGAGCAGTACTTC.

This clonotype was counted at least ten times. The V call is TRBV4-1, the J call TRBJ2-5; 13 bases are shared with TRBD2. The CDR3 loop spans 17 amino acids. Per germline, CDR1 MGHRA and CDR2 YSYEKL. The ends lost 0 bases at V and 5 bases at J; junction bases unmatched: 6. CDR3 loop: CASSQERLAGGLETQYF. The CDR3 DNA reads as TGCGCCAGCAGCCAAGAGAGACTAGCGGGGGGCCTGGAGACCCAGTACTTC.

This clonotype was detected ten times or more. The J gene is TRBJ2-3, the V gene TRBV6-5; 11 nucleotides match TRBD2. This CDR3 has 20 residues. The V segment lost 5 bases and the J segment 6 bases; nucleotides outside the gene matches: 22. CDR1 is MNHEY, CDR2 SVGAGI, per germline. This chain's CDR3 is CASSLTTTGLADFEWDTQYF. Here the CDR3 DNA reads TGTGCCAGCAGTCTCACGACAACGGGACTAGCGGACTTTGAATGGGATACGCAGTATTTT.

There are a few counts of this clonotype. The chain has TRBV13 and TRBJ2-2; D is perhaps TRBD1 (6 bases). Germline V gene lookup returns CDR1 PRHDT and CDR2 FYEKMQ (reference sequence). Trimming took off 4 bases at V and 6 bases at J, with 15 bases between the two ends. This CDR3 is 15 amino acids long. CDR3 bases: TGTGCCAGCAGCTCCGGGACATGGGGCCCCGGGGAGCTGTTTTTT. Its protein product is CASSSGTWGPGELFF.

This clonotype has at least ten counts. The genes are TRBV5-1 and TRBJ2-7, with TRBD1 identical over 10 bases. The V segment lost 4 bases and the J segment 3 bases; nucleotides outside the gene matches: 7. The CDR3 runs 15 residues. Germline V gene lookup returns CDR1 SGHRS and CDR2 YFSETQ. The DNA for the CDR3 is TGCGCCAGCAGCCCCCGGGACAGGGGTGTCTACGAGCAGTACTTC. Protein product: CASSPRDRGVYEQYF.

This clonotype was detected only once. The chain couples TRBV19 to TRBJ1-1; 7 bases match TRBD1. The CDR3 totals 18 residues. With 6 bases clipped from V and 2 bases from J, the junction kept 18 bases outside the gene matches. Looked up from germline, CDR1 is LNHDA and CDR2 is SQIVND (reference sequence). CDR3 sequence reads: CASSTPETGAFRNTEAFF. The DNA for the CDR3 is TGTGCCAGTAGCACCCCGGAAACAGGGGCGTTTAGAAACACTGAAGCTTTCTTT.

Only a few counts were recorded for this clonotype. A read error may account for a junction end that differs from germline. This chain links TRBV4-3 with TRBJ2-3; either TRBD1 or TRBD2 may supply D (6 bases each). Germline loops: CDR1 LGHNA, CDR2 YSLEER. The CDR3 extends over 17 amino acids. Written as DNA, the CDR3 is TGCGCCAGCAGCCAGGGGGTGGGGACGGGGGCGACAGCTACGCAGTATTTT. Protein: CASSQGVGTGATATQYF.